This passage covers 22 T cell receptor beta chains from one sample sequenced in a study of blood T cell repertoires in COVID-19. Sequencing was performed with immunoSEQ multiplex PCR; in TCRdb, only in-frame clones are kept and a portion is missing. The data show fewer than 400,000 clones, under 95% seen once. The sequenced sample was PBMCs or T cells enriched from blood (not recorded which). The receptors come from a woman aged 25 to 39 who had recovered from COVID-19.

This chain links TRBV11-3 with TRBJ2-5; 12 positions match TRBD2. Trimming took 4 bases from V and 2 from J; bases not matched to a gene: 2. Germline V CDR1 and CDR2: SGHNT, YENEEA. The CDR3 runs 15 residues. The CDR3 bases are TGTGCCAGCAGCTCAGGACTAGCGGGGCAAGAGACCCAGTACTTC. Its translation: CASSSGLAGQETQYF.

The V and J genes are TRBV6-5 and TRBJ2-7; 11 positions match TRBD1. The ends lost 8 bases at V and 6 bases at J; junction bases unmatched: 9. Germline V CDR1 and CDR2: MNHEY, SVGAGI. CDR3 size: 14 residues. This chain's CDR3 is CASSSGQGGLEQYF. CDR3 DNA sequence: TGTGCCAGCTCATCGGGACAGGGGGGTCTCGAGCAGTACTTC.

The chain joins TRBV7-2 to TRBJ2-5; weak D call: TRBD1 (6 bases). Trimming pared 2 bases from V and 4 bases from J, leaving 14 bases between. CDR3 size: 15 residues. Per the germline V gene, CDR1 is SGHTA and CDR2 is FQGNSA. The CDR3 region has the DNA TGTGCCAGCAGCTTAAAGGTCGACAGGAGAGAGACCCAGTACTTC. It specifies CASSLKVDRRETQYF. The variable domain in full, with the rest retrieved from reference TRBV7-2 and TRBJ2-5, is GAGVSQSPSNKVTEKGKDVELRCDPISGHTALYWYRQSLGQGLEFLIYFQGNSAPDKSGLPSDRFSAERTGGSVSTLTIQRTQQEDSAVYLCASSLKVDRRETQYFGPGTRLLVL.

This clone was recorded only once. The genes are TRBV27 and TRBJ1-3; D is uncertain. Trimming removed 6 bases at V and 2 bases at J, with 8 bases between. The CDR3 is 13 residues long. The germline V gene encodes CDR1 MNHEY and CDR2 SMNVEV (reference sequence). The CDR3, as DNA: TGTGCCAGCAGACTTCGTCCTGGAAACACCATATATTTT. Amino acid sequence: CASRLRPGNTIYF.

The chain links TRBV28 to TRBJ1-6, with D possibly TRBD1 on 5 matching bases. In germline, CDR1 is MDHEN, CDR2 SYDVKM. Trimming removed 5 bases from V and 2 bases from J, with 10 bases in between. The CDR3 runs to 15 residues. Here the CDR3 DNA reads TGTGCCAGCAGTCGGACGGACACCTATAATTCACCCCTCCACTTT. Its protein product is CASSRTDTYNSPLHF. The full variable domain, in which reference TRBV28 and TRBJ1-6 provide the parts outside the CDR3, is DVKVTQSSRYLVKRTGEKVFLECVQDMDHENMFWYRQDPGLGLRLIYFSYDVKMKEKGDIPEGYSVSREKKERFSLILESASTNQTSMYLCASSRTDTYNSPLHFGNGTRLTVT.

This clone was picked up one time. The rearrangement uses TRBV7-8 and TRBJ2-1, with D possibly matching TRBD1 (6 bases). Germline-derived CDR1 and CDR2 are SGHVS and FQNEAQ. Trimming took off 1 base at V and 2 bases at J, with 15 bases between the two ends. The CDR3 is made up of 17 amino acids. This CDR3 is CASSLGGSGATYNEQFF. The CDR3 coding sequence is TGTGCCAGCAGCTTAGGCGGGTCAGGGGCTACCTACAATGAGCAGTTCTTC.

This rearrangement joins TRBV4-1 to TRBJ2-1; maybe TRBD2 (6 bases). This CDR3 has 15 amino acids. Germline CDR1 MGHRA, CDR2 YSYEKL. V gave up 3 bases and J gave up 7 bases, with 16 bases separating them. CDR3 loop: CASSQFLASGNEQFF. In DNA, the CDR3 is TGCGCCAGCAGCCAGTTTCTAGCGTCAGGGAATGAGCAGTTCTTC.

This rearrangement joins TRBV7-9 to TRBJ1-1; D might be TRBD1 (6 bases). Between the trimmed V and J ends, which lost 8 bases and 0 bases, there was a span of 13 bases. CDR1 is SEHNR, CDR2 FQNEAQ, per germline (reference sequence). This CDR3 region has 14 residues. The CDR3 reads CASLATGMNTEAFF. DNA for the CDR3: TGTGCCAGCCTCGCTACAGGGATGAACACTGAAGCTTTCTTT.

The rearrangement uses TRBV9 and TRBJ2-7, with TRBD1 matching over 9 bases. The V gene end was trimmed by 4 bases and the J gene end by 6 bases; junction bases not matched to a gene: 8. Germline V gene lookup returns CDR1 SGDLS and CDR2 YYNGEE. The CDR3 contains 14 residues. CDR3 sequence reads: CASSPRTGVGEQYF. DNA of the CDR3: TGTGCCAGCAGCCCCCGGACAGGGGTAGGCGAGCAGTACTTC.

V gene TRBV19 combines with J gene TRBJ1-3; 7 bases match TRBD1. V was pared by 7 bases and J by 0 bases, with 9 bases of the junction left unmatched. The CDR3 has 16 amino acids. Germline CDR1 reads LNHDA; CDR2 reads SQIVND (reference sequence). In DNA form, the CDR3 reads TGTGCCAGTACCGCCCCCGGGACAGTCTCTGGAAACACCATATATTTT. Its protein product is CASTAPGTVSGNTIYF.

The chain employs TRBV28 and TRBJ1-3; no clear D. With 5 bases removed from V and 0 bases from J, the gap between germline ends came to 5 bases. The CDR3 sequence is 13 residues long. Germline CDR1 MDHEN, CDR2 SYDVKM. CDR3 nucleotide sequence: TGTGCCAGCAGTGACATCTCTGGAAACACCATATATTTT. Its translation is CASSDISGNTIYF.

The chain links TRBV29-1 to TRBJ2-5; the D gene is possibly TRBD1 (6 bases). This CDR3 has 13 amino acids. Germline V gene lookup returns CDR1 SQVTM and CDR2 ANQGSEA. Between the trimmed V and J ends, which lost 4 bases and 1 base, there was a span of 10 bases. The CDR3 spells CSVGSRGQETQYF. The CDR3 region has the DNA TGCAGCGTTGGTAGCAGGGGCCAAGAGACCCAGTACTTC.

The chain combines TRBV28 with TRBJ1-2, with D possibly being TRBD1 (5 bases). V was pared by 5 bases and J by 4 bases, with 11 bases between. The CDR3 is 13 amino acids. Germline loops: CDR1 MDHEN, CDR2 SYDVKM. CDR3 region: CASSPDSRYGYTF. In DNA, the CDR3 is TGTGCCAGCAGTCCCGACAGCCGCTATGGCTACACCTTC.

V usage is TRBV14 and J usage is TRBJ2-5; a weak D match, TRBD2 (6 bases). V lost 4 bases to trimming and J lost 5 bases, with 17 bases between them. Germline V gene sequence: CDR1 SGHDN, CDR2 FVKESK. This CDR3 region has 15 residues. The CDR3 protein is CASSPGVSRGETQYF. The CDR3, as DNA: TGTGCCAGCAGCCCGGGGGTATCTAGAGGCGAGACCCAGTACTTC.

The CDR3 sequence: CASSIPGQEDTQYF. In DNA, the CDR3 is TGTGCCAGTAGTATTCCGGGACAGGAGGATACGCAGTATTTT. The genes are TRBV19 and TRBJ2-3; 8 bases are a match to TRBD1. The CDR3 extends over 14 amino acids. In germline, CDR1 is LNHDA, CDR2 SQIVND (reference sequence). The trim removed 3 bases at V and 6 bases at J, leaving 5 bases unmatched.

This rearrangement joins TRBV10-3 to TRBJ2-1; TRBD2 matches at 9 bases. Germline CDR1 ENHRY, CDR2 SYGVKD. The CDR3 sequence is 15 residues long. Trimming at V came to 4 bases and at J to 6 bases, leaving 7 bases not matched to a gene. The CDR3 is CAISATGTSFNEQFF. The CDR3 coding sequence is TGTGCCATCAGTGCGACCGGGACTAGCTTCAATGAGCAGTTCTTC.

The gene calls are TRBV5-1 and TRBJ1-1; perhaps TRBD1 as D (5 bases). This CDR3 is 15 amino acids long. V lost 0 bases and J 1 base, leaving 10 bases between the germline ends. The V gene's germline CDR1 is SGHRS and CDR2 YFSETQ. Written as DNA, the CDR3 is TGCGCCAGCAGCTTGGTACTGGACAAGAACACTGAAGCTTTCTTT. It encodes CASSLVLDKNTEAFF.

The CDR3 DNA reads TGTGCCAGCTCACCCGGGACAACCACTGGAAACACCATATATTTT. Its translation: CASSPGTTTGNTIYF. The chain has TRBV18 and TRBJ1-3; possible D gene TRBD1, 6 bases. Trimming stripped 3 bases from V and 2 bases from J, with 11 bases between. Germline V gene lookup returns CDR1 KGHSH and CDR2 LQKENI. The CDR3 is 15 amino acids.

This sequence joins TRBV27 and TRBJ1-5; weak D call: TRBD1 (5 bases). This CDR3 comprises 17 residues. Germline CDR1 reads MNHEY; CDR2 reads SMNVEV (reference sequence). Trimming took off 6 bases at V and 5 bases at J, with 23 bases between the two ends. CDR3 residues: CASRRGKGRADDQPQHF. DNA of the CDR3: TGTGCCAGCAGACGGGGGAAGGGCAGGGCGGATGATCAGCCCCAGCATTTT.

This sequence joins TRBV11-2 and TRBJ2-3, with D possibly TRBD2 on 7 matching bases. Germline-derived CDR1 and CDR2 are SGHAT and FQNNGV. The CDR3 consists of 16 residues. The V and J ends lost 3 bases and 1 base respectively, with 14 bases between them. The CDR3 reads CASSFRGRGGTDTQYF. For the CDR3, the DNA is TGTGCCAGCAGCTTTAGGGGGAGGGGGGGCACAGATACGCAGTATTTT. Full variable domain (rest looked up from reference TRBV11-2 and TRBJ2-3): EAGVAQSPRYKIIEKRQSVAFWCNPISGHATLYWYQQILGQGPKLLIQFQNNGVVDDSQLPKDRFSAERLKGVDSTLKIQPAKLEDSAVYLCASSFRGRGGTDTQYFGPGTRLTVL.

This chain uses TRBV9 with TRBJ1-1, with TRBD1 as a possible D gene (5 bases). The CDR3 is made up of 12 amino acids. CDR1 and CDR2 (germline): SGDLS, YYNGEE. With 7 bases removed from V and 5 bases from J, the gap between germline ends came to 12 bases. CDR3 sequence: CASGPRETEAFF. CDR3 in DNA: TGTGCCAGCGGGCCCAGGGAAACTGAAGCTTTCTTT.

The chain recombines TRBV18 with TRBJ1-1, with 8 bases matching TRBD1. Germline V lookup: CDR1 KGHSH, CDR2 LQKENI. The CDR3 consists of 16 residues. V shed 3 bases and J 4 bases; nucleotides not matched to a gene: 10. Here the CDR3 DNA reads TGTGCCAGCTCACCCAAACGGACAGGGTTGAGCACTGAAGCTTTCTTT. It specifies CASSPKRTGLSTEAFF.